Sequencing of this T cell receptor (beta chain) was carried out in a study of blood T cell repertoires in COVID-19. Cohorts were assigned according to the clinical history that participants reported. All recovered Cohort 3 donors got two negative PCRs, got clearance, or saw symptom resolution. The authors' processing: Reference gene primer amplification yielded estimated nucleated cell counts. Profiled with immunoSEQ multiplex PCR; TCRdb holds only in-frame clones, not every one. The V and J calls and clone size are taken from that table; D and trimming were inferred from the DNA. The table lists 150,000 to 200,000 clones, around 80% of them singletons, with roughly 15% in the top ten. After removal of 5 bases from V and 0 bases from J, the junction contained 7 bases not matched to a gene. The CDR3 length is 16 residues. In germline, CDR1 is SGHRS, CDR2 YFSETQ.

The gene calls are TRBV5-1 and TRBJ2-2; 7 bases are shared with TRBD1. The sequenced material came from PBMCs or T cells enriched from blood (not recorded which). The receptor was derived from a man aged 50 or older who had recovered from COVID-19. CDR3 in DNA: TGCGCCAGCAGTTCCGCACAGGGGTCGAACACCGGGGAGCTGTTTTTT. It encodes CASSSAQGSNTGELFF.